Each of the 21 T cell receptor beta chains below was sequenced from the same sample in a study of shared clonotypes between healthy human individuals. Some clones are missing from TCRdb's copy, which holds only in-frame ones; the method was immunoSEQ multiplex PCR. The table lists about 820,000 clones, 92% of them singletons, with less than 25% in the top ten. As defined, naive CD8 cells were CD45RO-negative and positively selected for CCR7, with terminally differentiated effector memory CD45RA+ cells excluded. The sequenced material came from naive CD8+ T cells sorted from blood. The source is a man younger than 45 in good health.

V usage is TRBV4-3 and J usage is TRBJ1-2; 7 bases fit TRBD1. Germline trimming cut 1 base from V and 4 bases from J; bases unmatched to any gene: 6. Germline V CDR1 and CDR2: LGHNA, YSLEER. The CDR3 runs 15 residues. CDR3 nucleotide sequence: TGCGCCAGCAGCCAAGTGGGGGACAGCTTCTATGGCTACACCTTC. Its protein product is CASSQVGDSFYGYTF.

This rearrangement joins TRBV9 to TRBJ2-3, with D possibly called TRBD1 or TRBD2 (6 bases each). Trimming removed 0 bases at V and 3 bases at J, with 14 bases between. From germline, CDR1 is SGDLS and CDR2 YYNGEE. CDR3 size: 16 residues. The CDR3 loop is CASSVEGGSWTDTQYF. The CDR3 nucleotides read TGTGCCAGCAGCGTAGAGGGGGGTTCGTGGACAGATACGCAGTATTTT.

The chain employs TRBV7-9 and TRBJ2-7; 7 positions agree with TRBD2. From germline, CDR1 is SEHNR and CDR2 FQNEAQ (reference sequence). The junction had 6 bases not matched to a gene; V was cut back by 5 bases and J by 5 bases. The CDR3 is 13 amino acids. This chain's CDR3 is CASSPGLLDEQYF. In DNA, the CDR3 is TGTGCCAGCAGCCCGGGACTATTGGACGAGCAGTACTTC.

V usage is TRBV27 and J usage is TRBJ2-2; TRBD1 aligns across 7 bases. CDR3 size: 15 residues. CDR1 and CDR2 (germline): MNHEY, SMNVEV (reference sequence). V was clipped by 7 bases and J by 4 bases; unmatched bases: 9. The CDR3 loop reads CASNDRAGVTGELFF. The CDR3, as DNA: TGTGCCAGCAATGACAGGGCTGGGGTCACCGGGGAGCTGTTTTTT.

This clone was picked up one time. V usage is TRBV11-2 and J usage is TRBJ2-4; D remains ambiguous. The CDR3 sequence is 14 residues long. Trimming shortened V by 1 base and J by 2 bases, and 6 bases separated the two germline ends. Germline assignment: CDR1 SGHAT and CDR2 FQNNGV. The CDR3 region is CASSLGVSKNIQYF. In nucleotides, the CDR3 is TGTGCCAGCAGCTTAGGGGTTTCCAAAAACATTCAGTACTTC.

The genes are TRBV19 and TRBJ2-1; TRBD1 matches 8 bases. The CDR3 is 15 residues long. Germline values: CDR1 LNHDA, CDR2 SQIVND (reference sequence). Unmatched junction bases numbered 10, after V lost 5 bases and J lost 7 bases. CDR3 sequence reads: CASSEDRGPRNEQFF. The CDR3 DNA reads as TGTGCCAGTAGTGAAGACAGGGGCCCTCGGAATGAGCAGTTCTTC.

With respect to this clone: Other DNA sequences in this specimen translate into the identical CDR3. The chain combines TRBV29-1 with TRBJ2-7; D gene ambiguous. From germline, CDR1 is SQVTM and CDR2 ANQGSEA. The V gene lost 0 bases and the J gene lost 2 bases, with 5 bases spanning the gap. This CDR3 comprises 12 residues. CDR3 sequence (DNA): TGCAGCGTTGAAGACAGGCCCTACGAGCAGTACTTC. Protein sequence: CSVEDRPYEQYF.

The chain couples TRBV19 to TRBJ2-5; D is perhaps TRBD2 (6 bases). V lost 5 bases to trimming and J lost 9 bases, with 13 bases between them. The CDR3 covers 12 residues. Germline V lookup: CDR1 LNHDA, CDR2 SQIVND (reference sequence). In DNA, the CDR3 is TGTGCCAGTAGTCCGGGGGTGGGGGCCCAGTACTTC. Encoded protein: CASSPGVGAQYF.

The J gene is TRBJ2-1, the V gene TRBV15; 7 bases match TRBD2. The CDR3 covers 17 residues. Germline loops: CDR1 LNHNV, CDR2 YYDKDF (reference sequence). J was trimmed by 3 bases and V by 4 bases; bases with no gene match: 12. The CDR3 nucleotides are TGTGCCACCAGCATCACGCAAGCGGGATTACTCTACAATGAGCAGTTCTTC. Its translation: CATSITQAGLLYNEQFF.

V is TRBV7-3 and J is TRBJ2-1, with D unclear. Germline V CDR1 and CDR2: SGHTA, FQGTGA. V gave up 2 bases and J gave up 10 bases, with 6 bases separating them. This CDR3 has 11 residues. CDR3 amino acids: CASSLEREQFF. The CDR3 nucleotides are TGTGCCAGCAGCTTAGAGAGAGAGCAGTTCTTC.

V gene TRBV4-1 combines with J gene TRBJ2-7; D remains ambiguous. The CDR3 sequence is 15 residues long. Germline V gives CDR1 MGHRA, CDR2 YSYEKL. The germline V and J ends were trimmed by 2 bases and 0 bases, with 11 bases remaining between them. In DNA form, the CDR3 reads TGCGCCAGCAGCCAATATGCACAAAGCTCCTACGAGCAGTACTTC. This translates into CASSQYAQSSYEQYF.

The DNA for the CDR3 is TGTGCCAGTAGGTCGTACAGCCTTAATCAGCCCCAGCATTTT. Translation gives CASRSYSLNQPQHF. The V and J genes are TRBV19 and TRBJ1-5; D gene ambiguous. CDR1 LNHDA and CDR2 SQIVND come from the germline V gene (reference sequence). Trimming shortened V by 6 bases and J by 4 bases, and 13 bases separated the two germline ends. CDR3 size: 14 residues.

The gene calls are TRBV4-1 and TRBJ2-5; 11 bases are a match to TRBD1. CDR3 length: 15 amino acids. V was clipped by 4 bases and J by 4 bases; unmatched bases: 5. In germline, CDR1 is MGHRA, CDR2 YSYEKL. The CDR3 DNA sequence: TGCGCCAGCAGCCCCGGGACAGGGGGAGGAGAGACCCAGTACTTC. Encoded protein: CASSPGTGGGETQYF.

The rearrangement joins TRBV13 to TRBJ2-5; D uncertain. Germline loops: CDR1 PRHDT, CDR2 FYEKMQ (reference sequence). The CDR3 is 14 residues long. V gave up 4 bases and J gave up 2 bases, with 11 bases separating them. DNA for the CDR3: TGTGCCAGCAGCTCGGCGACCCGACAAGAGACCCAGTACTTC. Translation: CASSSATRQETQYF.

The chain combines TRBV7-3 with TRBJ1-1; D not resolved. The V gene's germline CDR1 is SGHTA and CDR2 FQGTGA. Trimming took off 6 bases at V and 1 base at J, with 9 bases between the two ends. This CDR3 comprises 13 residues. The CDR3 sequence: CASRLAWNTEAFF. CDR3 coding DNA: TGTGCCAGCAGGCTGGCCTGGAACACTGAAGCTTTCTTT.

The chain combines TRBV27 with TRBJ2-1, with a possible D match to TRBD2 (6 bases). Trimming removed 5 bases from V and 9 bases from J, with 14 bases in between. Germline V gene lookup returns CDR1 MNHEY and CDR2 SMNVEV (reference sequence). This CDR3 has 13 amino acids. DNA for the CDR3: TGTGCCAGCAGTCCCCTCCCCGGGAGTGAGCAGTTCTTC. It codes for CASSPLPGSEQFF.

The CDR3 DNA is TGTGCCAGCAGTTTATTGTTTGGACAAAGATTAGACACTGAAGCTTTCTTT. It encodes CASSLLFGQRLDTEAFF. The V gene is TRBV28, the J gene TRBJ1-1; a weak D match, TRBD1 (5 bases). Trimming removed 1 base from V and 3 bases from J, with 18 bases in between. Germline CDR1 MDHEN, CDR2 SYDVKM. The CDR3 is 17 residues long.

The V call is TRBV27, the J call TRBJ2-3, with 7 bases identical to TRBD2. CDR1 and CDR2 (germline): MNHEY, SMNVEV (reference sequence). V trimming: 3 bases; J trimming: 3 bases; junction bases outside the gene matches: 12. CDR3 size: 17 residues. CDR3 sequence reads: CASSFSALAGVTDTQYF. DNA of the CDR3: TGTGCCAGCAGTTTTTCGGCCTTGGCGGGAGTAACAGATACGCAGTATTTT.

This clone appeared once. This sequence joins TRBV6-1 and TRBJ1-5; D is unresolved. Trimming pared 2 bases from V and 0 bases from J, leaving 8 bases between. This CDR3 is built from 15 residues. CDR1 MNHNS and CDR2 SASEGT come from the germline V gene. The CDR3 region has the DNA TGTGCCAGCAGTGAAAGTGAAGGTAGCAATCAGCCCCAGCATTTT. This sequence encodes CASSESEGSNQPQHF.

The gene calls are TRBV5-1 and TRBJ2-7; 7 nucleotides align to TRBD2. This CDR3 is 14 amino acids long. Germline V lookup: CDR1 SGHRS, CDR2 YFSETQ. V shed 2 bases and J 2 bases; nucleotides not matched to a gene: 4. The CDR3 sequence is CASSLGSGTYEQYF. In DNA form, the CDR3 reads TGCGCCAGCAGCTTAGGAAGCGGGACCTACGAGCAGTACTTC. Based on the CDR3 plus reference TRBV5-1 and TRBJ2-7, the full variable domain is KAGVTQTPRYLIKTRGQQVTLSCSPISGHRSVSWYQQTPGQGLQFLFEYFSETQRNKGNFPGRFSGRQFSNSRSEMNVSTLELGDSALYLCASSLGSGTYEQYFGPGTRLTVT.

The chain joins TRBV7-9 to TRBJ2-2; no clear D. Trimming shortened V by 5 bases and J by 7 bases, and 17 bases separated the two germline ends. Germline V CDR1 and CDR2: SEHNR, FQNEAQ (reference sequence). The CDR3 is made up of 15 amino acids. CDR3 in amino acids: CASSQIQRFNGELFF. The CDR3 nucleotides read TGTGCCAGCAGCCAAATCCAACGCTTTAACGGGGAGCTGTTTTTT.